One sample yielded the 20 T cell receptor beta chains listed below, sequenced in a study of regulatory T cells in long-lasting Graves disease. Sample time point: newly diagnosed GD, antithyroid drugs for less than 3 months. There was RNA extracted from PBMCs, and the TCR library was made from it. The TCR beta library used iRepertoire HTBI primers with Arm-PCR amplification of CDR3. TCRdb fed the multiplex PCR reads into MiXCR, producing one record per CDR3 protein. This table holds some 250,000 distinct CDR3 sequences, around 20% found once. The material sequenced was peripheral blood mononuclear cells (PBMCs), taken at new diagnosis, from a patient treated with antithyroid drugs. These receptors were collected from a female donor with Graves disease.

Ten or more counts support this clonotype. The chain has TRBV2 and TRBJ2-1; D uncertain. This CDR3 is 13 amino acids long. Germline V gene sequence: CDR1 SNHLY, CDR2 FYNNEI. Trimming removed 10 bases at V and 9 bases at J, with 19 bases between. The CDR3 reads CAKSDPLSSEQFF. In DNA form, the CDR3 reads TGTGCCAAGAGTGACCCCTTGAGTAGTGAGCAGTTCTTC.

This clonotype was picked up many times. DNA for the CDR3: TGTGCCAGCAGAGACGGGACGCCAGAGACCCAGTACTTC. Amino acids: CASRDGTPETQYF. V and J are TRBV6-1 and TRBJ2-5; D may correspond to TRBD1 or TRBD2 (5 bases each). With 6 bases removed from V and 4 bases from J, the gap between germline ends came to 12 bases. Germline values: CDR1 MNHNS, CDR2 SASEGT. The CDR3 consists of 13 residues.

J is TRBJ1-5 and V is TRBV28; the D gene is possibly TRBD1 (5 bases). This CDR3 is built from 14 residues. The germline gives CDR1 MDHEN, CDR2 SYDVKM. The germline V and J ends were trimmed by 9 bases and 4 bases, with 16 bases remaining between them. The CDR3 nucleotides are TGTGCCAGTACGGGGCTGGGAACAAATCAGCCCCAGCATTTT. Translation gives CASTGLGTNQPQHF.

This clonotype was picked up a small number of times. CDR3 nucleotide sequence: TGTGCCAGCAGCGTAGGACTCTCCGGGACAGGTATCACAGATACGCAGTATTTT. Translation gives CASSVGLSGTGITDTQYF. This rearrangement joins TRBV9 to TRBJ2-3, with 8 bases identical to TRBD1. Per the germline V gene, CDR1 is SGDLS and CDR2 is YYNGEE. The CDR3 contains 18 residues. With V trimmed by 0 bases and J by 2 bases, 11 bases remained unmatched.

This clonotype was found many times. V gene TRBV5-6 combines with J gene TRBJ2-7; D unclear. The CDR3 length is 15 residues. Germline CDR1 is SGHDT and CDR2 is YYEEEE. V was trimmed by 0 bases and J by 1 base, leaving 11 bases between them. The CDR3 nucleotides read TGTGCCAGCAGCTTGGTGGACGTCAGTTCCTACGAGCAGTACTTC. Its protein product is CASSLVDVSSYEQYF. Filled out from reference TRBV5-6 and TRBJ2-7, the complete variable domain reads DAGVTQSPTHLIKTRGQQVTLRCSPKSGHDTVSWYQQALGQGPQFIFQYYEEEERQRGNFPDRFSGHQFPNYSSELNVNALLLGDSALYLCASSLVDVSSYEQYFGPGTRLTVT.

The table lists this clonotype with many counts. The chain carries TRBV7-8 and TRBJ2-7; D uncertain. V was shortened by 2 bases and J by 4 bases, with 21 bases between the two germline ends. CDR3 size: 17 residues. Germline CDR1 reads SGHVS; CDR2 reads FQNEAQ. In nucleotides, the CDR3 is TGTGCCAGCAGCTTAAAGGACCCGTGGGCCAAGGATTACGAGCAGTACTTC. Translation gives CASSLKDPWAKDYEQYF.

This clonotype was seen a handful of times. This chain uses TRBV6-1 with TRBJ1-6; D gene unclear. This CDR3 has 13 residues. V lost 6 bases to trimming and J lost 7 bases, with 10 bases between them. CDR1 is MNHNS and CDR2 is SASEGT in the germline V gene. CDR3 DNA: TGTGCCAGCAGGGATGTGTCAAATTCACCCCTCCACTTT. Translating it yields CASRDVSNSPLHF.

This clonotype showed up many times. The V and J genes are TRBV6-9 and TRBJ2-7, with a weak D call TRBD1 (7 bases). Germline assignment: CDR1 MNHGY and CDR2 SVAAGI. This CDR3 contains 13 residues. Deletions cut 3 bases from V and 5 bases from J, with 11 bases between. CDR3 amino acids: CASSYSGGNEQYF. The CDR3 DNA follows: TGTGCCAGCAGTTACTCAGGGGGGAACGAGCAGTACTTC.

This clonotype came up many times. The gene calls are TRBV14 and TRBJ2-5; 8 nucleotides align to TRBD1. This CDR3 has 16 amino acids. After removal of 0 bases from V and 0 bases from J, the junction contained 3 bases not matched to a gene. Per the germline V gene, CDR1 is SGHDN and CDR2 is FVKESK. CDR3 coding DNA: TGTGCCAGCAGCCAAGACAGGGGGCGAGACCAAGAGACCCAGTACTTC. This codes for CASSQDRGRDQETQYF.

Many counts were recorded for this clonotype. The chain combines TRBV12-3 or TRBV12-4 with TRBJ2-1, with 8 bases fitting TRBD1. J lost 9 bases, V lost 6 bases, and 13 bases had no gene match. The CDR3 covers 15 residues. The CDR3 nucleotides read TGTGCCAGCAGGGACAGGGATCGAGACTTAGGTGAGCAGTTCTTC. This translates into CASRDRDRDLGEQFF.

This clonotype came up many times. The chain recombines TRBV7-2 with TRBJ1-2; 7 nucleotides align to TRBD1. Germline CDR1 and CDR2: SGHTA and FQGNSA. There are 15 residues in the CDR3. V dropped 7 bases and J dropped 7; count of bases not matched to a gene: 15. The CDR3 sequence: CASNLRQGIDVGYTF. CDR3 sequence (DNA): TGTGCCAGCAACTTGCGACAGGGTATTGATGTTGGCTACACCTTC.

This sequence joins TRBV12-3 or TRBV12-4 and TRBJ2-1; D ambiguous. The CDR3 runs 11 residues. V was trimmed by 5 bases and J by 7 bases, leaving 6 bases between them. The CDR3 DNA reads TGTGCCAGCAGTCAGGTAAATGAGCAGTTCTTC. Protein product: CASSQVNEQFF.

This clonotype was found many times. This sequence joins TRBV27 and TRBJ1-5; 12 positions agree with TRBD1. V shed 1 base and J 6 bases; nucleotides not matched to a gene: 7. Germline CDR1 MNHEY, CDR2 SMNVEV (reference sequence). The CDR3 has 17 amino acids. In DNA form, the CDR3 reads TGTGCCAGCAGTTTATACGGGACAGGGGGCGGTGTTCAGCCCCAGCATTTT. Translating gives CASSLYGTGGGVQPQHF.

This clonotype was recorded at least ten times. The rearrangement links TRBV7-3 to TRBJ2-1; possibly TRBD2 for D (6 bases). Trimming stripped 5 bases from V and 9 bases from J, with 14 bases between. Germline CDR1 and CDR2: SGHTA and FQGTGA. This CDR3 has 13 amino acids. The CDR3 protein is CASSAGTVAEQFF. The CDR3, as DNA: TGTGCCAGCAGCGCCGGGACTGTGGCTGAGCAGTTCTTC.

The count of this clonotype is one. The chain joins TRBV27 to TRBJ2-5, with TRBD2 matching over 12 bases. Gene TRBJ2-1 matches the end of the DNA better, so the J call may be wrong. This CDR3 contains 15 residues. Germline-derived CDR1 and CDR2 are MNHEY and SMNVEV (reference sequence). The chain's CDR3 is CASRPETSGSNEQFF. The DNA of the CDR3 is TGTGCCAGCAGGCCCGAGACTAGCGGGAGTAATGAGCAGTTCTTC.

This clonotype was observed a handful of times. V usage is TRBV10-3 and J usage is TRBJ1-3; D unresolved. V was pared by 7 bases and J by 4 bases, with 14 bases between. CDR3 size: 14 residues. Looked up from germline, CDR1 is ENHRY and CDR2 is SYGVKD. Written as DNA, the CDR3 is TGTGCCATCACCCCTGGAGGTTTAGGAAACACCATATATTTT. Protein product: CAITPGGLGNTIYF.

This clonotype appeared a few times. V gene TRBV20-1 combines with J gene TRBJ1-2; unclear D gene. The CDR3 has 11 residues. V was pared by 6 bases and J by 4 bases, with 9 bases between. Germline loops: CDR1 DFQATT, CDR2 SNEGSKA (reference sequence). Here the CDR3 DNA reads TGCAGTGCGCAGACCACCTATGGCTACACCTTC. Amino acids: CSAQTTYGYTF.

The chain uses TRBV19 and TRBJ1-1; TRBD1 agrees at 7 bases. Germline V gene data show CDR1 as LNHDA and CDR2 as SQIVND (reference sequence). The CDR3 runs 16 residues. J lost 5 bases, V lost 4 bases, and 13 bases had no gene match. Written as DNA, the CDR3 is TGTGCCAGTAGTACGACCTGGACAGGAGGTAAAACTGAAGCTTTCTTT. This translates into CASSTTWTGGKTEAFF.

About this clonotype: This could be a read error, since a much larger clone is one nucleotide away. J is TRBJ1-2 and V is TRBV6-1; D may be TRBD1 (6 bases). Trimming pared 10 bases from V and 9 bases from J, leaving 21 bases between. The germline gives CDR1 MNHNS, CDR2 SASEGT. The CDR3 covers 13 residues. CDR3 sequence (DNA): TGTGCCATCCGGGGGGAGGGGGTTGGTAGCTACACCTTC. Translation gives CAIRGEGVGSYTF.

Here the CDR3 DNA reads TGTGCCAGCAGCATTGGGACGCCCCCTGACACCGGGGAGCTGTTTTTT. Amino acids: CASSIGTPPDTGELFF. The rearrangement uses TRBV9 and TRBJ2-2; either TRBD1 or TRBD2 may fit D (5 bases each). Germline V CDR1 and CDR2: SGDLS, YYNGEE. V was clipped by 4 bases and J by 3 bases, with 16 bases between them. CDR3 size: 16 residues.